One sample yielded the 25 T cell receptor beta chains listed below, sequenced in a study of blood T cells in healthy people across ages. A second PCR of roughly 6 to 12 cycles used a sample-barcoded 5' primer and a J-beta primer mix. TCRdb ran MiXCR on the 5' RACE reads and lists one entry per CDR3 protein. The sample records roughly 830,000 distinct CDR3 sequences, under 80% being singletons. Material: blood. Receptors were obtained from a man younger than 45 in good health.

J is TRBJ1-1 and V is TRBV20-1; the D gene is possibly TRBD1 (6 bases). The V gene lost 0 bases and the J gene lost 7 bases, with 18 bases spanning the gap. CDR1 is DFQATT and CDR2 is SNEGSKA in the germline V gene (reference sequence). The CDR3 length is 15 residues. The CDR3 sequence: CSARDLREPTGEAFF. CDR3 nucleotides: TGCAGTGCTAGAGATCTCAGGGAACCGACAGGTGAAGCTTTCTTT.

CDR3 sequence (DNA): TGTGCCAGCAGCCTACCTCTGAAGGGATACAATGAGCAGTTCTTC. Its protein is CASSLPLKGYNEQFF. The V and J genes are TRBV7-9 and TRBJ2-1; D ambiguous. V lost 5 bases and J lost 4, with 15 bases in between. This CDR3 has 15 residues. Germline values: CDR1 SEHNR, CDR2 FQNEAQ (reference sequence).

A remark on this clonotype: Relative to the germline gene, one junction end is altered; a read error may explain this. V gene TRBV7-9 combines with J gene TRBJ2-3; D not certain. This CDR3 has 12 amino acids. CDR1 is SEHNR and CDR2 is FQNEAQ in the germline V gene (reference sequence). CDR3 loop: CVSTPRLDTQYF. As DNA, the CDR3 is TGTGTCAGCACCCCTCGGTTAGATACGCAGTATTTT. Looking up the rest from reference TRBV7-9 and TRBJ2-3 gives the full variable domain: DTGVSQNPRHKITKRGQNVTFRCDPISEHNRLYWYRQTLGQGPEFLTYFQNEAQLEKSRLLSDRFSAERPKGSFSTLEIQRTEQGDSAMYLCVSTPRLDTQYFGPGTRLTVL.

The V and J genes are TRBV7-2 and TRBJ1-6; D is ambiguous. This CDR3 spans 17 amino acids. The V end lost 6 bases, the J end lost 0 bases, and 15 bases lay between the germline ends. CDR1 is SGHTA and CDR2 is FQGNSA in the germline V gene. Written as DNA, the CDR3 is TGTGCCAGCAGTCTCTTCAGGCGACGCTCCTATAATTCACCCCTCCACTTT. This encodes CASSLFRRRSYNSPLHF.

This rearrangement joins TRBV7-2 to TRBJ2-1; 7 nucleotides match TRBD2. V dropped 1 base and J dropped 0; count of bases not matched to a gene: 6. The CDR3 loop spans 17 amino acids. Germline CDR1 and CDR2: SGHTA and FQGNSA. The CDR3 is CASSLVAGLNSYNEQFF. The CDR3 coding sequence is TGTGCCAGCAGCTTAGTGGCGGGACTAAACTCCTACAATGAGCAGTTCTTC.

V and J are TRBV7-3 and TRBJ2-3; D is unresolved. Germline values: CDR1 SGHTA, CDR2 FQGTGA. Trimming cost V 3 bases and J 4 bases, with 11 bases left between them. CDR3 length equals 14 residues. CDR3 sequence (DNA): TGTGCCAGCAGCTTGGTCCCCGGTGCAGATACGCAGTATTTT. This gives the protein CASSLVPGADTQYF. Filled out from reference TRBV7-3 and TRBJ2-3, the complete variable domain reads GAGVSQTPSNKVTEKGKYVELRCDPISGHTALYWYRQSLGQGPEFLIYFQGTGAADDSGLPNDRFFAVRPEGSVSTLKIQRTERGDSAVYLCASSLVPGADTQYFGPGTRLTVL.

V gene TRBV20-1 combines with J gene TRBJ1-1; 10 bases are shared with TRBD1. With 4 bases clipped from V and 1 base from J, the junction kept 6 bases outside the gene matches. The CDR3 is 15 amino acids. Germline CDR1 and CDR2: DFQATT and SNEGSKA (reference sequence). The chain's CDR3 is CSANARDRGNTEAFF. The CDR3 bases are TGCAGTGCTAACGCCCGGGACAGGGGGAACACTGAAGCTTTCTTT.

For the CDR3, the DNA is TGCAGTGCCGACAGTACTAATTCACCCCTCCACTTT. Residues: CSADSTNSPLHF. The V gene is TRBV20-1, the J gene TRBJ1-6; a possible D gene is TRBD1 (5 bases). Germline V gene sequence: CDR1 DFQATT, CDR2 SNEGSKA (reference sequence). V dropped 6 bases and J dropped 6 bases, with 9 bases sitting between them. The length of the CDR3 is 12 residues.

The CDR3 nucleotides read TGTGCCACCAGTGATTTGCACGGGCAATCCCAAGAGACCCAGTACTTC. Amino acid sequence: CATSDLHGQSQETQYF. The rearrangement links TRBV24-1 to TRBJ2-5; D not certain. V was cut by 0 bases and J by 1 base, with 11 bases left in between. The germline V gene encodes CDR1 KGHDR and CDR2 SFDVKD. The CDR3 has 16 amino acids.

This chain uses TRBV20-1 with TRBJ1-1, with D unclear. Trimming left V 5 bases short and J 0 bases short, with 22 bases between. The CDR3 totals 17 residues. From germline, CDR1 is DFQATT and CDR2 SNEGSKA (reference sequence). The CDR3 sequence: CSAHVIASANLNTEAFF. CDR3 DNA sequence: TGCAGTGCTCACGTTATCGCATCTGCTAACCTGAACACTGAAGCTTTCTTT.

The chain uses TRBV27 and TRBJ2-1; 9 bases fit TRBD2. Trimming removed 1 base from V and 9 bases from J; junction bases left unmatched: 4. Germline V gene lookup returns CDR1 MNHEY and CDR2 SMNVEV (reference sequence). The CDR3 runs to 14 residues. CDR3 sequence reads: CASSLYSGGGEQFF. CDR3 DNA sequence: TGTGCCAGCAGTTTATATAGCGGGGGAGGTGAGCAGTTCTTC.

This clonotype was seen a single time. This chain connects TRBV7-2 to TRBJ1-1; D unresolved. Trimming took 1 base from V and 11 from J, leaving 11 bases between them. This CDR3 has 12 residues. Germline V lookup: CDR1 SGHTA, CDR2 FQGNSA. CDR3 amino acids: CASSLETTAAFF. The DNA for the CDR3 is TGTGCCAGCAGCTTAGAGACCACGGCGGCTTTCTTT.

This sequence joins TRBV29-1 and TRBJ1-4, with 9 bases fitting TRBD1. After removal of 7 bases from V and 3 bases from J, the junction contained 3 bases not matched to a gene. The CDR3 runs 13 residues. The germline CDR1 and CDR2 sequences are SQVTM and ANQGSEA. The CDR3 protein is CSGRQGANEKLFF. CDR3 DNA: TGCAGCGGGCGACAGGGGGCTAATGAAAAACTGTTTTTT. The variable domain in full, completed from reference TRBV29-1 and TRBJ1-4, reads SAVISQKPSRDICQRGTSLTIQCQVDSQVTMMFWYRQQPGQSLTLIATANQGSEATYESGFVIDKFPISRPNLTFSTLTVSNMSPEDSSIYLCSGRQGANEKLFFGSGTQLSVL.

The chain uses TRBV4-3 and TRBJ2-5; 9 nucleotides match TRBD2. Germline values: CDR1 LGHNA, CDR2 YSLEER. With 4 bases clipped from V and 4 bases from J, the junction kept 10 bases outside the gene matches. The length of the CDR3 is 16 residues. CDR3 protein: CASSPEPSGMGETQYF. The CDR3, as DNA: TGCGCCAGCAGCCCCGAGCCTAGCGGGATGGGAGAGACCCAGTACTTC.

This rearrangement joins TRBV11-2 to TRBJ2-1, with 8 bases aligning to TRBD2. The CDR3 has 17 amino acids. Germline loops: CDR1 SGHAT, CDR2 FQNNGV. V dropped 5 bases and J dropped 2; count of bases not matched to a gene: 11. Written as DNA, the CDR3 is TGTGCCAGCAGCCGGGAGGGGGGGCCGAAGGCCTACAATGAGCAGTTCTTC. Translating it yields CASSREGGPKAYNEQFF.

The chain uses TRBV4-3 and TRBJ2-3; D gene unclear. Trimming took off 0 bases at V and 6 bases at J, with 10 bases between the two ends. The V gene's germline CDR1 is LGHNA and CDR2 YSLEER. The CDR3 is 14 amino acids. CDR3 protein: CASSQDSTADTQYF. CDR3 DNA sequence: TGCGCCAGCAGCCAAGACTCCACCGCGGATACGCAGTATTTT.

There are a few counts of this clonotype. The rearrangement joins TRBV6-2 or TRBV6-3 to TRBJ2-1; 11 bases fit TRBD2. Looked up from germline, CDR1 is MNHEY and CDR2 is SVGEGT. The CDR3 extends over 17 amino acids. V was clipped by 2 bases and J by 4 bases; unmatched bases: 7. The CDR3 DNA sequence: TGTGCCAGCAGTTACGTCCCTAGCGGGGGGCTTTACAATGAGCAGTTCTTC. This encodes CASSYVPSGGLYNEQFF.

The chain carries TRBV6-1 and TRBJ2-5; 7 nucleotides line up with TRBD1. The V segment lost 5 bases and the J segment 0 bases; nucleotides outside the gene matches: 6. This CDR3 comprises 15 residues. The germline CDR1 and CDR2 sequences are MNHNS and SASEGT. The CDR3: CASSTGAPYQETQYF. The CDR3 nucleotides are TGTGCCAGCAGTACAGGGGCCCCGTACCAAGAGACCCAGTACTTC.

The chain carries TRBV27 and TRBJ2-3, with TRBD2 matching 15 bases. Germline V lookup: CDR1 MNHEY, CDR2 SMNVEV (reference sequence). Losses at the gene ends were 6 bases for V and 2 bases for J; bases not matched to a gene: 3. The CDR3 totals 16 residues. CDR3 region: CASSRTSGGVTDTQYF. CDR3 coding DNA: TGTGCCAGCAGCCGGACTAGCGGGGGGGTCACAGATACGCAGTATTTT.

In this sample, this clonotype turned up a few times. The gene calls are TRBV6-1 and TRBJ2-6; D could derive from TRBD1 or TRBD2 (6 bases each). The germline V gene has CDR1 MNHNS and CDR2 SASEGT. The CDR3 runs to 20 residues. V lost 7 bases, J lost 0 bases, and 25 bases lay in between. The CDR3: CASTTQGIGGYYSGANVLTF. CDR3 bases: TGTGCCAGCACAACGCAGGGGATTGGGGGGTACTACTCTGGGGCCAACGTCCTGACTTTC.

The chain is built from TRBV3-1 and TRBJ2-4, with D perhaps matching TRBD1 or TRBD2 (6 bases each). The J call may be in error: the DNA end matches TRBJ2-7 better. Germline assignment: CDR1 LGHDT and CDR2 YNNKEL (reference sequence). This CDR3 is built from 16 residues. As DNA, the CDR3 is TGTGCCAGCAGCCAAGCGGGGGCACTAGGTGGTTACGAGCAGTACTTC. Protein: CASSQAGALGGYEQYF.

This clonotype showed up just a few times. The rearrangement links TRBV7-6 to TRBJ1-2; D is unresolved. V was clipped by 3 bases and J by 8 bases, with 13 bases between them. Germline V lookup: CDR1 SGHVS, CDR2 FNYEAQ. The CDR3 totals 13 residues. The CDR3 sequence: CASSLDPGRGYTF. In DNA form, the CDR3 reads TGTGCCAGCAGCTTGGACCCTGGTCGGGGCTACACCTTC.

The chain combines TRBV28 with TRBJ2-7; 9 positions match TRBD1. CDR3 size: 16 residues. J lost 0 bases, V lost 5 bases, and 8 bases had no gene match. Looked up from germline, CDR1 is MDHEN and CDR2 is SYDVKM. CDR3: CASSPWTGDSSYEQYF. The CDR3 region has the DNA TGTGCCAGCAGTCCATGGACAGGGGATAGCTCCTACGAGCAGTACTTC.

This chain uses TRBV4-1 with TRBJ2-4, with 8 bases lining up with TRBD2. The J call is doubtful: the DNA matches TRBJ2-7 better. CDR3 size: 15 residues. Germline V gene sequence: CDR1 MGHRA, CDR2 YSYEKL. The CDR3 DNA follows: TGCGCCAGCAGCCAAGAAAAGACTAGCGAGGGCGAGCAGTACTTC. This codes for CASSQEKTSEGEQYF.

A word on this clonotype: The junction does not match germline at one end; this may be a read error. CDR3 protein: CASSPEPYQPQHF. Written as DNA, the CDR3 is TGTGCCAGCAGTCCTGAACCGTATCAACCCCAGCATTTT. The rearrangement links TRBV6-4 to TRBJ1-5; no clear D gene. The germline V gene has CDR1 MRHNA and CDR2 SNTAGT. This CDR3 spans 13 amino acids.